Listed here are 17 T cell receptor beta chains from one sample, sequenced in a study of T cell changes during pregnancy in multiple sclerosis. TCRdb keeps only in-frame clones here, not all; method: immunoSEQ multiplex PCR. The table lists more than 40,000 clones, 94% of them singletons. The sequences come from CD4+ T cells from peripheral blood mononuclear cells, collected in the second trimester of pregnancy. The receptors here all came from a female donor with multiple sclerosis, enrolled in a pregnancy study.

The chain links TRBV19 to TRBJ1-1, with TRBD1 matching 7 bases. The CDR3 spans 15 residues. CDR1 is LNHDA and CDR2 is SQIVND in the germline V gene (reference sequence). Germline trimming cut 7 bases from V and 1 base from J; bases unmatched to any gene: 9. The CDR3 nucleotides are TGTGCCAGTACAGGTTCGAGACAGGGGAACACTGAAGCTTTCTTT. This translates into CASTGSRQGNTEAFF. Looking up the rest from reference TRBV19 and TRBJ1-1 gives the full variable domain: DGGITQSPKYLFRKEGQNVTLSCEQNLNHDAMYWYRQDPGQGLRLIYYSQIVNDFQKGDIAEGYSVSREKKESFPLTVTSAQKNPTAFYLCASTGSRQGNTEAFFGQGTRLTVV.

The chain joins TRBV27 to TRBJ2-5, with D possibly TRBD2 on 6 matching bases. Germline CDR1 is MNHEY and CDR2 is SMNVEV (reference sequence). V lost 1 base, J lost 5 bases, and 11 bases lay in between. The CDR3 covers 14 residues. The CDR3 DNA reads as TGTGCCAGCAGTTTATGGGGGAGGTGGGAGACCCAGTACTTC. Amino acid sequence: CASSLWGRWETQYF.

V usage is TRBV5-4 and J usage is TRBJ2-5, with 12 bases lining up with TRBD2. CDR1 SGHNT and CDR2 YYREEE come from the germline V gene (reference sequence). This CDR3 region has 16 residues. J gave up 0 bases and V 4 bases, and 4 bases lay outside the gene matches. DNA for the CDR3: TGTGCCAGCAGCCCCGGACTAGCGGGGAACCAAGAGACCCAGTACTTC. It encodes CASSPGLAGNQETQYF.

The gene calls are TRBV4-3 and TRBJ1-2; TRBD1 agrees at 7 bases. Germline CDR1 reads LGHNA; CDR2 reads YSLEER. The CDR3 length is 20 residues. The V gene end was trimmed by 2 bases and the J gene end by 0 bases; junction bases not matched to a gene: 18. The CDR3 loop is CASSQSPGSGQPITNYGYTF. The CDR3 DNA sequence: TGCGCCAGCAGCCAAAGCCCCGGGTCGGGACAGCCTATTACTAACTATGGCTACACCTTC.

The genes are TRBV6-1 and TRBJ1-5; D is perhaps TRBD1 (6 bases). Germline lookup yields CDR1 MNHNS and CDR2 SASEGT. The CDR3 is 15 amino acids. V was clipped by 8 bases and J by 7 bases, with 21 bases between them. The CDR3 bases are TGTGCCAGCTGGATAATAGACAGGCCGTCGCAGCCCCAGCATTTT. It codes for CASWIIDRPSQPQHF.

This sequence joins TRBV7-9 and TRBJ2-5; 9 bases agree with TRBD1. Germline lookup yields CDR1 SEHNR and CDR2 FQNEAQ (reference sequence). Unmatched junction bases numbered 15, after V lost 5 bases and J lost 5 bases. The CDR3 is 17 residues long. The CDR3 here is CASSTSGTGIGMETQYF. Here the CDR3 DNA reads TGTGCCAGCAGCACGTCGGGGACAGGGATCGGTATGGAGACCCAGTACTTC.

The genes are TRBV6-5 and TRBJ1-2, with 8 bases identical to TRBD1. The CDR3 covers 13 residues. The V and J ends lost 4 bases and 4 bases, in that order; junction bases with no gene match: 2. Germline CDR1 and CDR2: MNHEY and SVGAGI. The CDR3 DNA follows: TGTGCCAGCAGTTCCGGACAGGGCTATGGCTACACCTTC. Translating it yields CASSSGQGYGYTF.

The rearrangement links TRBV11-1 to TRBJ1-1, with a weak D call TRBD1 (6 bases). Germline V lookup: CDR1 SGHAT, CDR2 FQDESV (reference sequence). This CDR3 spans 13 amino acids. Trimming cost V 5 bases and J 5 bases, with 12 bases left between them. The CDR3, as DNA: TGTGCCAGCAGCAACGAGGGGGGGACTGAAGCTTTCTTT. This gives the protein CASSNEGGTEAFF.

As to this clone: This CDR3 is missing its conserved last phenylalanine or tryptophan, likely due to a read error. The DNA is omitted, as the CDR3 cannot be located on it reliably, and the CDR3 follows TCRdb's listing. This sequence joins TRBV7-7 and TRBJ1-4; the table assigns TRBD1, which was not confirmed against the DNA. The CDR3 spans 13 amino acids, including both terminal residues. CDR1 and CDR2 (germline): SSHAT, FNYEAQ (reference sequence). The CDR3: CASSDRGGPIFWI.

The chain recombines TRBV4-3 with TRBJ2-7, with D unresolved. Germline V CDR1 and CDR2: LGHNA, YSLEER. The CDR3 runs to 16 residues. The V gene lost 0 bases and the J gene lost 2 bases, with 14 bases spanning the gap. The CDR3 coding sequence is TGCGCCAGCAGCCAAGATCAGCTTGCAGGCGCCTACGAGCAGTACTTC. It yields the protein CASSQDQLAGAYEQYF.

The chain employs TRBV11-2 and TRBJ2-1, with 7 nucleotides matching TRBD2. The CDR3 has 14 amino acids. The V segment lost 3 bases and the J segment 7 bases; nucleotides outside the gene matches: 6. The germline V gene encodes CDR1 SGHAT and CDR2 FQNNGV. In DNA, the CDR3 is TGTGCCAGCAGCTTGGGACTAAAGGGTAATGAGCAGTTCTTC. It encodes CASSLGLKGNEQFF.

The gene calls are TRBV2 and TRBJ1-4, with TRBD1 matching over 10 bases. The CDR3 loop spans 14 amino acids. The germline V gene encodes CDR1 SNHLY and CDR2 FYNNEI. V lost 11 bases, J lost 0 bases, and 3 bases stayed unmatched. The CDR3: CAGQGVATNEKLFF. CDR3 sequence (DNA): TGTGCCGGACAGGGGGTCGCAACTAATGAAAAACTGTTTTTT.

This sequence joins TRBV2 and TRBJ2-2, with TRBD1 matching over 11 bases. The V gene end was trimmed by 6 bases and the J gene end by 3 bases; junction bases not matched to a gene: 6. Germline CDR1 SNHLY, CDR2 FYNNEI. The CDR3 spans 16 residues. In DNA form, the CDR3 reads TGTGCCAGCAGAGATGGACAGGGGGCGGACACCGGGGAGCTGTTTTTT. Translation: CASRDGQGADTGELFF.

This clone was detected only once. The chain has TRBV6-6 and TRBJ2-2, with TRBD1 matching 10 bases. The germline gives CDR1 MNHNY, CDR2 SVGAGI (reference sequence). The CDR3 consists of 15 residues. V lost 7 bases, J lost 1 base, and 3 bases stayed unmatched. CDR3 region: CASKGTGVNTGELFF. The CDR3 bases are TGTGCCAGCAAAGGGACAGGGGTGAACACCGGGGAGCTGTTTTTT.

V is TRBV19 and J is TRBJ1-4; perhaps TRBD1 as D (6 bases). CDR3 length: 14 amino acids. Trimming cost V 6 bases and J 8 bases, with 16 bases left between them. Per the germline V gene, CDR1 is LNHDA and CDR2 is SQIVND (reference sequence). The DNA of the CDR3 is TGTGCCAGTAGCGAACAGGGATTTAAGGAAAAACTGTTTTTT. It codes for CASSEQGFKEKLFF.

The chain has TRBV19 and TRBJ2-5; 11 nucleotides agree with TRBD1. Germline V gives CDR1 LNHDA, CDR2 SQIVND (reference sequence). V dropped 3 bases and J dropped 5; count of bases not matched to a gene: 8. The CDR3 extends over 16 amino acids. The CDR3 DNA sequence: TGTGCCAGTAGTATTCGGGACAGGGGGTTCGCGGAGACCCAGTACTTC. Translated, it gives CASSIRDRGFAETQYF.

This clone was seen just once. The rearrangement links TRBV11-3 to TRBJ2-1; D ambiguous. Germline V gives CDR1 SGHNT, CDR2 YENEEA. V lost 5 bases and J lost 8, with 10 bases in between. This CDR3 region has 12 residues. CDR3 protein: CASSQTRDEQFF. CDR3 coding DNA: TGTGCCAGCAGCCAAACTCGGGATGAGCAGTTCTTC.